This T cell receptor beta chain was found in a study of T cell responses to AZD1222 COVID-19 vaccine. Generated by immunoSEQ multiplex PCR, the TCRdb table keeps only in-frame clones and is missing some. Among about 110,000 clones listed, approximately 90% were seen once. This clone was detected only once. V dropped 6 bases and J dropped 7; count of bases not matched to a gene: 11. Germline CDR1 LNHDA, CDR2 SQIVND (reference sequence). The CDR3 extends over 15 amino acids. The chain links TRBV19 to TRBJ2-1; 8 bases match TRBD2. The material sequenced was peripheral blood, taken on day 0 of AZD1222 vaccination. This sequence originates from an adult in good health. This CDR3 reads CASRTGAGVWNEQFF. The CDR3 DNA sequence: TGTGCCAGTAGGACGGGAGCGGGAGTGTGGAATGAGCAGTTCTTC.